This passage covers 24 T cell receptor beta chains from one sample sequenced in a study of blood T cell repertoires in COVID-19. Only in-frame clones appear in the TCRdb table, and some are missing; sequencing was by immunoSEQ multiplex PCR. This sample has approximately 74,000 clones, with approximately 79% found just once. The sequenced material came from peripheral blood. The receptors were sampled from a human donor in a cohort sampled during active COVID-19.

The rearrangement joins TRBV12-3 or TRBV12-4 to TRBJ1-2, with 7 bases lining up with TRBD1. V lost 8 bases and J lost 7; bases outside the gene matches: 4. CDR3 length equals 11 residues. The chain's CDR3 is CASGAGGGYTF. The CDR3 DNA follows: TGTGCCAGCGGGGCAGGGGGTGGCTACACCTTC.

Worth noting for this clone: Other DNA sequences from this sample encode an identical CDR3 as well. V and J are TRBV19 and TRBJ1-1, with TRBD1 identical over 9 bases. Germline loops: CDR1 LNHDA, CDR2 SQIVND (reference sequence). The CDR3 is 14 residues long. J gave up 0 bases and V 7 bases, and 3 bases lay outside the gene matches. The CDR3 coding sequence is TGTGCCAGTACCAGGACAGGGGTGAACACTGAAGCTTTCTTT. Its translation is CASTRTGVNTEAFF.

This clone turned up a few times. V is TRBV28 and J is TRBJ2-7, with 8 positions matching TRBD1. The CDR3 is made up of 16 amino acids. Looked up from germline, CDR1 is MDHEN and CDR2 is SYDVKM. J gave up 9 bases and V 6 bases, and 19 bases lay outside the gene matches. The CDR3 region has the DNA TGTGCCAGCAGCCCTGGCCGAGGACAGGGAAGGGATAGGCAGTACTTC. As protein: CASSPGRGQGRDRQYF.

The chain links TRBV12-3 or TRBV12-4 to TRBJ2-5, with a tentative D call TRBD2 (5 bases). Trimming took 1 base from V and 5 from J, leaving 8 bases between them. The CDR3 consists of 13 residues. The CDR3, as DNA: TGTGCCAGCAGTTTAGTACTAGGGGAGACCCAGTACTTC. It encodes CASSLVLGETQYF.

The count of this clone is one. V usage is TRBV27 and J usage is TRBJ2-1; no firm D call. Germline loops: CDR1 MNHEY, CDR2 SMNVEV (reference sequence). Trimming took 6 bases from V and 0 from J, leaving 9 bases between them. This CDR3 is 14 amino acids long. CDR3 nucleotides: TGTGCCAGCAGGACTTTTAACTCCTACAATGAGCAGTTCTTC. It yields the protein CASRTFNSYNEQFF.

The rearrangement joins TRBV7-9 to TRBJ2-7, with D maybe TRBD1 (6 bases). With 3 bases removed from V and 3 bases from J, the gap between germline ends came to 9 bases. Germline CDR1 is SEHNR and CDR2 is FQNEAQ (reference sequence). The CDR3 loop spans 13 amino acids. The CDR3 sequence: CASSFGQLYEQYF. The DNA of the CDR3 is TGTGCCAGCAGCTTCGGACAGCTCTACGAGCAGTACTTC.

The chain recombines TRBV27 with TRBJ1-3, with 7 bases fitting TRBD1. The J segment lost 4 bases and the V segment lost 5 bases, leaving 5 bases of the junction unmatched. The CDR3 is 14 amino acids. CDR1 and CDR2 (germline): MNHEY, SMNVEV (reference sequence). In DNA, the CDR3 is TGTGCCAGCAGTCCCCCGGGACAGGGAAACACCATATATTTT. The encoded protein is CASSPPGQGNTIYF.

The count of this clone is one. V usage is TRBV7-9 and J usage is TRBJ2-3, with D possibly being TRBD2 (7 bases). V was clipped by 5 bases and J by 7 bases, with 28 bases between them. CDR3 length: 18 amino acids. Germline V CDR1 and CDR2: SEHNR, FQNEAQ (reference sequence). The CDR3 protein is CASSKRGREPDLDNTQYF. The CDR3 coding sequence is TGTGCCAGCAGCAAACGGGGGCGGGAGCCCGACCTAGATAATACGCAGTATTTT.

V usage is TRBV7-9 and J usage is TRBJ1-4; TRBD1 might be the D (6 bases). Germline-derived CDR1 and CDR2 are SEHNR and FQNEAQ (reference sequence). V was clipped by 2 bases and J by 11 bases, with 9 bases between them. The CDR3 is 12 residues long. The CDR3 spells CASSLYREKLFF. The CDR3 nucleotides are TGTGCCAGCAGCTTATACAGGGAGAAACTGTTTTTT.

The rearrangement uses TRBV3-1 (or the pseudogene TRBV3-2) and TRBJ2-1, with D perhaps TRBD2 (5 bases). In germline, CDR1 is LGHDT, CDR2 YNNKEL (reference sequence). V lost 5 bases to trimming and J lost 8 bases, with 13 bases between them. This CDR3 is 13 amino acids long. CDR3 nucleotides: TGTGCCAGCAGCTCACTCGGGGTCTATGAGCAGTTCTTC. This translates into CASSSLGVYEQFF.

This clone was detected only once. The chain is built from TRBV7-2 and TRBJ2-5; maybe TRBD1 (7 bases). Per germline, CDR1 SGHTA and CDR2 FQGNSA. The CDR3 length is 14 residues. Trimming removed 4 bases from V and 6 bases from J, with 15 bases in between. CDR3 nucleotides: TGTGCCAGCAGCTCGAACAGGGGAGGAAAGACCCAGTACTTC. Translating gives CASSSNRGGKTQYF.

This rearrangement joins TRBV4-1 to TRBJ2-1; 7 positions match TRBD2. CDR3 length equals 17 residues. The germline gives CDR1 MGHRA, CDR2 YSYEKL. V shed 0 bases and J 0 bases; nucleotides not matched to a gene: 5. The CDR3 protein is CASSQESGRISYNEQFF. The CDR3, as DNA: TGCGCCAGCAGCCAAGAGTCCGGGAGGATCTCCTACAATGAGCAGTTCTTC.

V is TRBV11-2 and J is TRBJ1-4; D may be TRBD1 (6 bases). The CDR3 covers 13 residues. CDR1 and CDR2 from the germline V gene are SGHAT and FQNNGV. Trimming stripped 1 base from V and 8 bases from J, with 8 bases between. The CDR3: CASSLGTDEKLFF. The CDR3 bases are TGTGCCAGCAGCTTAGGGACAGACGAAAAACTGTTTTTT.

The chain links TRBV6-5 to TRBJ1-3, with 8 bases that match TRBD1. V gave up 8 bases and J gave up 2 bases; unmatched junction bases: 2. The germline CDR1 and CDR2 sequences are MNHEY and SVGAGI. CDR3 length equals 13 residues. CDR3 nucleotide sequence: TGTGCCAGCCAGACAGGGGCTGGAAACACCATATATTTT. It yields the protein CASQTGAGNTIYF.

The chain joins TRBV7-6 to TRBJ2-5; possible D gene TRBD2, 7 bases. CDR3 length: 15 amino acids. Germline assignment: CDR1 SGHVS and CDR2 FNYEAQ. V lost 1 base to trimming and J lost 5 bases, with 14 bases between them. CDR3 in amino acids: CASSLEWGGLETQYF. The CDR3 bases are TGTGCCAGCAGCTTAGAGTGGGGGGGCCTTGAGACCCAGTACTTC.

J is TRBJ1-4 and V is TRBV27, with D possibly matching TRBD1 (5 bases). In germline, CDR1 is MNHEY, CDR2 SMNVEV (reference sequence). CDR3 length: 15 amino acids. The germline V and J ends were trimmed by 5 bases and 5 bases, with 15 bases remaining between them. The CDR3 is CASSTDRRRNEKLFF. The CDR3 coding sequence is TGTGCCAGCAGTACCGACAGAAGACGAAATGAAAAACTGTTTTTT.

The V gene is TRBV7-9, the J gene TRBJ2-1; D is possibly TRBD1 (6 bases). The V end lost 8 bases, the J end lost 5 bases, and 13 bases lay between the germline ends. The CDR3 contains 13 residues. The V gene's germline CDR1 is SEHNR and CDR2 FQNEAQ (reference sequence). The CDR3 DNA reads TGTGCCAGCGGGATGGGGGCCCACAATGAGCAGTTCTTC. Translating gives CASGMGAHNEQFF.

The V call is TRBV10-3, the J call TRBJ2-7; 10 bases agree with TRBD1. This CDR3 contains 15 residues. V trimming: 6 bases; J trimming: 4 bases; junction bases outside the gene matches: 9. Germline values: CDR1 ENHRY, CDR2 SYGVKD. The CDR3 loop is CAISAGTGERYEQYF. The CDR3 DNA is TGTGCCATCAGCGCCGGGACAGGGGAGCGGTACGAGCAGTACTTC.

V is TRBV5-4 and J is TRBJ2-7, with 10 positions matching TRBD1. The CDR3 consists of 15 residues. The V gene's germline CDR1 is SGHNT and CDR2 YYREEE (reference sequence). With V trimmed by 4 bases and J by 5 bases, 9 bases remained unmatched. The CDR3 loop reads CASSKGWGQGNEQYF. CDR3 bases: TGTGCCAGCAGCAAGGGATGGGGACAGGGGAACGAGCAGTACTTC.

This chain links TRBV9 with TRBJ2-7; D unresolved. The CDR3 loop spans 10 amino acids. V was trimmed by 9 bases and J by 6 bases, leaving 10 bases between them. CDR1 SGDLS and CDR2 YYNGEE come from the germline V gene. This CDR3 is CATLQREQYF. The CDR3 DNA sequence: TGTGCCACCCTCCAGCGCGAGCAGTACTTC.

This clone was observed a few times. The chain couples TRBV19 to TRBJ1-3; TRBD1 is a possible D gene (5 bases). Looked up from germline, CDR1 is LNHDA and CDR2 is SQIVND (reference sequence). V lost 5 bases and J 2 bases, leaving 22 bases between the germline ends. This CDR3 is 18 amino acids long. The CDR3 sequence: CASSAYSPGRGAGNTIYF. The CDR3 DNA reads TGTGCCAGTAGTGCTTATTCTCCGGGGAGGGGCGCTGGAAACACCATATATTTT.

The V and J genes are TRBV3-1 (or the pseudogene TRBV3-2) and TRBJ2-2, with 11 nucleotides matching TRBD2. Germline V gene lookup returns CDR1 LGHDT and CDR2 YNNKEL (reference sequence). J gave up 2 bases and V 6 bases, and 5 bases lay outside the gene matches. The CDR3 spans 16 residues. The CDR3 loop reads CASSPSGGTNTGELFF. The CDR3 nucleotides are TGTGCCAGCAGTCCTAGCGGGGGGACTAACACCGGGGAGCTGTTTTTT.

This clone appeared once. The V call is TRBV2, the J call TRBJ2-1; TRBD2 agrees at 12 bases. There are 16 residues in the CDR3. Germline loops: CDR1 SNHLY, CDR2 FYNNEI. J gave up 5 bases and V 6 bases, and 8 bases lay outside the gene matches. The CDR3 coding sequence is TGTGCCAGCAGGGGACGACTAGCGGGGGTCGACAATGAGCAGTTCTTC. It codes for CASRGRLAGVDNEQFF. The variable domain in full, with the rest retrieved from reference TRBV2 and TRBJ2-1, is EPEVTQTPSHQVTQMGQEVILRCVPISNHLYFYWYRQILGQKVEFLVSFYNNEISEKSEIFDDQFSVERPDGSNFTLKIRSTKLEDSAMYFCASRGRLAGVDNEQFFGPGTRLTVL.

The rearrangement joins TRBV19 to TRBJ1-2; 10 bases are shared with TRBD1. V was pared by 5 bases and J by 5 bases, with 8 bases of the junction left unmatched. The germline V gene has CDR1 LNHDA and CDR2 SQIVND (reference sequence). The CDR3 runs to 15 residues. The CDR3 DNA reads TGTGCCAGTAGTCCCGGGACAGGGGTTGATTATGGCTACACCTTC. Translating gives CASSPGTGVDYGYTF.